This record concerns one T cell receptor beta chain sequence. The sample is drawn from a study of cytomegalovirus exposure and HLA in healthy donors. J was trimmed by 8 bases and V by 5 bases; bases with no gene match: 14. Germline CDR1 MDHEN, CDR2 SYDVKM. The CDR3 spans 16 residues. The PCR used 60 Vbeta and 13 Jbeta primers. Assay used: immunoSEQ multiplex PCR; TCRdb lists only in-frame clones, some missing. The data show roughly 100,000 clones, under 85% seen once. The V and J genes are TRBV28 and TRBJ2-1, with 8 bases fitting TRBD1. The source is a woman aged 40-49 years in good health and CMV-seropositive. The sample comprised PBMCs. This CDR3 reads CASSPLRDRWAHEQFF. The CDR3 DNA is TGTGCCAGCAGTCCTTTACGGGACAGGTGGGCCCATGAGCAGTTCTTC.